This T cell receptor (beta chain) was sequenced in a study of shared T cell receptors in the human thymus. The germline V gene encodes CDR1 MNHEY and CDR2 SMNVEV (reference sequence). The ends were cut back, 3 bases at V and 1 base at J, with 5 bases in the middle. This CDR3 is 13 amino acids long. Measured with immunoSEQ multiplex PCR; TCRdb has only the in-frame clones, and not every one. Of over 450,000 clones listed, roughly 74% are singletons. The sample was also linked to a second study, of human thymus T cells.

The source material was thymocytes. This sequence joins TRBV27 and TRBJ2-3; tentatively, D is TRBD2 (5 bases). This receptor was identified in a boy under two years old with a congenital heart defect. As DNA, the CDR3 is TGTGCCAGCAGTTTTAGCGGCACAGATACGCAGTATTTT. Its protein is CASSFSGTDTQYF.